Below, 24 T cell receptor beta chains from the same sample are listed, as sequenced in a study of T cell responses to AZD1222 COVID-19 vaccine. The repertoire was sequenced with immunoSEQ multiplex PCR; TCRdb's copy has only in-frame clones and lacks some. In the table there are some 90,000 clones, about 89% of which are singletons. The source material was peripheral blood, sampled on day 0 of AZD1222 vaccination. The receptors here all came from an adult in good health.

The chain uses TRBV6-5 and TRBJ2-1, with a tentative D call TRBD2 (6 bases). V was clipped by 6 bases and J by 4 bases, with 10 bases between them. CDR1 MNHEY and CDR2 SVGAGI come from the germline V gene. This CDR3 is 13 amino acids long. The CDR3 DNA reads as TGTGCCAGCAGGCGGGACGCGTACAATGAGCAGTTCTTC. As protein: CASRRDAYNEQFF.

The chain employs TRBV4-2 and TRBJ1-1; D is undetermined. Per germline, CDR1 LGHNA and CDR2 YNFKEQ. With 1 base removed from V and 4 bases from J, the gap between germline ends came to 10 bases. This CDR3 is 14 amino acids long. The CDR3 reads CASSQGLSPTEAFF. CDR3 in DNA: TGTGCCAGCAGCCAAGGTTTGTCTCCCACTGAAGCTTTCTTT.

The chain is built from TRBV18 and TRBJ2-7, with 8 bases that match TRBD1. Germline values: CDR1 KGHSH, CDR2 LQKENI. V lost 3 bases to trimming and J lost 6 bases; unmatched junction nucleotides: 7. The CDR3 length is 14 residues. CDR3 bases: TGTGCCAGCTCACCCAGACAGGGGAAAGTCGAGCAGTACTTC. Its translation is CASSPRQGKVEQYF.

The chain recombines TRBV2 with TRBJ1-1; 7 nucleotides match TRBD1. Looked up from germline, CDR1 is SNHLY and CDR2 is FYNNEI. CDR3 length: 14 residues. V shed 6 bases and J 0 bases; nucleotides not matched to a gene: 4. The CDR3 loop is CASRGDRLNTEAFF. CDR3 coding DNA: TGTGCCAGCAGGGGGGACAGATTGAACACTGAAGCTTTCTTT.

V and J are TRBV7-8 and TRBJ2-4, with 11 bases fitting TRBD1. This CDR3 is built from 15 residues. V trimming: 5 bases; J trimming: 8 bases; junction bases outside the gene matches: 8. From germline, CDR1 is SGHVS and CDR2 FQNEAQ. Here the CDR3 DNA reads TGTGCCAGCAGCACCGCCGGGACAGGGGGTTACATTCAGTACTTC. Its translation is CASSTAGTGGYIQYF.

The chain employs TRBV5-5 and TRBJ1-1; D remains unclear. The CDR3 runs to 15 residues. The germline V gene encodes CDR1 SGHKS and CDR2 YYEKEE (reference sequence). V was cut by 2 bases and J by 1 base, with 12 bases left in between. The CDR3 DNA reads TGTGCCAGCAGCTTTGCCGCAGGTGGGAACACTGAAGCTTTCTTT. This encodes CASSFAAGGNTEAFF.

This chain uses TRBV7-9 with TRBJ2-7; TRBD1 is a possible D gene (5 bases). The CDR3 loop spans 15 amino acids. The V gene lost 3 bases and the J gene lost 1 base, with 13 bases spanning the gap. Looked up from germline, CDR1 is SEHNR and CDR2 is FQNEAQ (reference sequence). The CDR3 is CASSFDSVTSYEQYF. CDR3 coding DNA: TGTGCCAGCAGCTTTGACAGTGTAACATCCTACGAGCAGTACTTC.

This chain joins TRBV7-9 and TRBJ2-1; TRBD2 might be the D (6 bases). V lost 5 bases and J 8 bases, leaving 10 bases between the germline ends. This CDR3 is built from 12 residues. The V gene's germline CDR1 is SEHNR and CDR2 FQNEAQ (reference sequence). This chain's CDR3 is CASSPSGDEQFF. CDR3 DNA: TGTGCCAGCAGCCCCTCGGGGGATGAGCAGTTCTTC.

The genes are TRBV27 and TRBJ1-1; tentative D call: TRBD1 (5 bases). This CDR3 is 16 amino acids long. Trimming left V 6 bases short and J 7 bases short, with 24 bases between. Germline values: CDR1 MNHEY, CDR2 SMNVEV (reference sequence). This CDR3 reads CASSPRGERRSHEAFF. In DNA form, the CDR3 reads TGTGCCAGCAGCCCAAGGGGAGAACGACGGAGTCATGAAGCTTTCTTT.

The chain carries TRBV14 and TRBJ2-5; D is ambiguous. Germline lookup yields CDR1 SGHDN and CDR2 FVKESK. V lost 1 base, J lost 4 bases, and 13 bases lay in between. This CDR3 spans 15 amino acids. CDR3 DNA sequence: TGTGCCAGCAGCCAAGGGAGAGTACCCAGAGAGACCCAGTACTTC. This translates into CASSQGRVPRETQYF.

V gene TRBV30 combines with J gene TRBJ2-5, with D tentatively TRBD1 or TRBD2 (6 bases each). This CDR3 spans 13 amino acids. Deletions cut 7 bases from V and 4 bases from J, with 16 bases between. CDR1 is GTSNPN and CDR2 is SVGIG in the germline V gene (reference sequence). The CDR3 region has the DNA TGTGCCTCAAGCTTAGGGGGAGGAGAGACCCAGTACTTC. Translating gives CASSLGGGETQYF.

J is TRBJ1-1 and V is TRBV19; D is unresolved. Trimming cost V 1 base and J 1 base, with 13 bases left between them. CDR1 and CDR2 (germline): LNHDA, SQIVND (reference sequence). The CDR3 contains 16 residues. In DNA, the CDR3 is TGTGCCAGTAGTATAGGAAATAGGCAGCCGAACACTGAAGCTTTCTTT. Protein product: CASSIGNRQPNTEAFF.

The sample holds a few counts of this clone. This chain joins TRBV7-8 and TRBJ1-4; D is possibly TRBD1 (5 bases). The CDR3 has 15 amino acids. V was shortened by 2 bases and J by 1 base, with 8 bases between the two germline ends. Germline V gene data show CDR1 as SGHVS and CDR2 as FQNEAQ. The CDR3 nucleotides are TGTGCCAGCAGCTTACGGGGGGTAACTAATGAAAAACTGTTTTTT. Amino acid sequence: CASSLRGVTNEKLFF.

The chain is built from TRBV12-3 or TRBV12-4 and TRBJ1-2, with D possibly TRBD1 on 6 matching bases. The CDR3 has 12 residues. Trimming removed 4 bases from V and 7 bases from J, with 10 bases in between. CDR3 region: CASSSTGGGYTF. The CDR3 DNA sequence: TGTGCCAGCAGTTCGACAGGAGGTGGCTACACCTTC.

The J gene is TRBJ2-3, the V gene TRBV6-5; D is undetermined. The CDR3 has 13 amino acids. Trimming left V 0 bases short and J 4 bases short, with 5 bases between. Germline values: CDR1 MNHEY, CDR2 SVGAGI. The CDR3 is CASSYSKSDTQYF. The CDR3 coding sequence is TGTGCCAGCAGTTACTCGAAGTCAGATACGCAGTATTTT.

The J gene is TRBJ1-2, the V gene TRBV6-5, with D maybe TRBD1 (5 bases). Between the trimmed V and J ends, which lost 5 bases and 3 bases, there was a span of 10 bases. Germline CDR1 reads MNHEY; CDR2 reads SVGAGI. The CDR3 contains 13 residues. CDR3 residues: CASSRQPDYGYTF. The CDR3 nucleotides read TGTGCCAGCAGTCGACAGCCCGACTATGGCTACACCTTC.

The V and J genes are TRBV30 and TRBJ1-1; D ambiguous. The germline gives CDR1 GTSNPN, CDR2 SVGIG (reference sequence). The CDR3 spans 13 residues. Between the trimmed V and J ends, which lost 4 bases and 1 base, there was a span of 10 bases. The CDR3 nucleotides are TGTGCCTGGACCCGAACGGAGAACACTGAAGCTTTCTTT. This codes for CAWTRTENTEAFF.

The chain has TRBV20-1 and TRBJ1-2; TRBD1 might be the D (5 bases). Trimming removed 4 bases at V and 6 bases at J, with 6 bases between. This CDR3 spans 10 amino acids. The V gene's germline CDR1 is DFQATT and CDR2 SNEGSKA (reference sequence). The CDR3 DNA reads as TGCAGTGCTAAAGGGGATGGCTACACCTTC. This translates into CSAKGDGYTF.

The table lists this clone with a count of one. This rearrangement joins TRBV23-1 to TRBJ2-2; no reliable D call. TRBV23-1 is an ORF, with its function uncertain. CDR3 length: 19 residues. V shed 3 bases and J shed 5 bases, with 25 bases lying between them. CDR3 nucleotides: TGCGCCAGCAGTCACTCTACCAAGTCCAGACCTTCGAGTACCGGGGAGCTGTTTTTT. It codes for CASSHSTKSRPSSTGELFF.

The CDR3 here is CASSLDTAGLNEQFF. CDR3 sequence (DNA): TGTGCCAGTAGTCTTGATACGGCGGGGCTAAATGAGCAGTTCTTC. The chain joins TRBV19 to TRBJ2-1, with D possibly TRBD2 on 6 matching bases. Trimming left V 5 bases short and J 7 bases short, with 18 bases between. CDR3 size: 15 residues. Germline V lookup: CDR1 LNHDA, CDR2 SQIVND (reference sequence). The full variable domain, with the rest looked up from reference TRBV19 and TRBJ2-1, is DGGITQSPKYLFRKEGQNVTLSCEQNLNHDAMYWYRQDPGQGLRLIYYSQIVNDFQKGDIAEGYSVSREKKESFPLTVTSAQKNPTAFYLCASSLDTAGLNEQFFGPGTRLTVL.

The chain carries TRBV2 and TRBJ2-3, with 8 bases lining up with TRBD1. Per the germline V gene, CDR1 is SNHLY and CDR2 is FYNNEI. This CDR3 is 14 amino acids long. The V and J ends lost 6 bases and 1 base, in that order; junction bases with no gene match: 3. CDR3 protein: CASRNRGGTDTQYF. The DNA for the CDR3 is TGTGCCAGCAGAAACAGGGGGGGCACAGATACGCAGTATTTT.

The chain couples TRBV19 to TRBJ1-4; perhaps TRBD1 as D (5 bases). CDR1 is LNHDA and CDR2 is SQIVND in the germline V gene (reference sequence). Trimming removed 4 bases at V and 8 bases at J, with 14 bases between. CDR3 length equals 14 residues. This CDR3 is CASSRQGGDEKLFF. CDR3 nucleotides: TGTGCCAGTAGTAGGCAGGGAGGAGACGAAAAACTGTTTTTT. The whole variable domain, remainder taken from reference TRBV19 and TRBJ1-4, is DGGITQSPKYLFRKEGQNVTLSCEQNLNHDAMYWYRQDPGQGLRLIYYSQIVNDFQKGDIAEGYSVSREKKESFPLTVTSAQKNPTAFYLCASSRQGGDEKLFFGSGTQLSVL.

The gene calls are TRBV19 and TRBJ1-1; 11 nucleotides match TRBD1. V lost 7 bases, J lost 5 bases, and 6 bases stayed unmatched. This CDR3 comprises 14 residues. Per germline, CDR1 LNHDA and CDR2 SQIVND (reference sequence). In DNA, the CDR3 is TGTGCCAGTAATCGGGACAGGGGGAAGACTGAAGCTTTCTTT. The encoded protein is CASNRDRGKTEAFF.

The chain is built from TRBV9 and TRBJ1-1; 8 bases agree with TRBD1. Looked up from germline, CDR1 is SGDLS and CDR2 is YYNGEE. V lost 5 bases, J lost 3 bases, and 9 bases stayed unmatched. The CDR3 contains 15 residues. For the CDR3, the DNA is TGTGCCAGCAGGAGGGGGGGACAGGTCGACACTGAAGCTTTCTTT. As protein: CASRRGGQVDTEAFF.